Below, one T cell receptor beta chain is given with its context. Its antigen remains undetermined. Base qualities were left out, and no much larger clone turns up one base away. Patients with autoimmune disease history or receiving systemic immunosuppression were excluded from the trial. Peripheral blood for TCR sequencing was collected from all dose cohorts at baseline, on cycle 4 day 1, and on cycle 7 day 1. Samples came from an open-label, multicenter, first-in-human phase I dose-escalation trial of ivuxolimab. Adults with locally advanced or metastatic melanoma, renal cell, hepatocellular, or head and neck squamous cell carcinoma were enrolled in the trial. Before TCR sequencing, CD4+ T cells and CD8+ T cells from peripheral blood were sorted into separate populations. Genomic DNA was isolated from the sorted cells so that the TCRbeta CDR3 region could be sequenced. The immunoSEQ Assay was used for sequencing of TCRbeta CDR3 regions. Drawn from immuneACCESS, this table holds only the in-frame rearrangements with V and J called that TCRdb kept. Clones are partly lost; checked studies trace under half to an unresolved V gene and leave the rest unexplained. The sample profile shows about 40,000 clones; 88% of them were found once. The top ten clones comprise around 13% of the sample.

This sample was taken from a study of OX40 agonist ivuxolimab in advanced cancers. Background for the entire study: Ivuxolimab was an agonistic, fully human IgG2 monoclonal antibody directed against OX40 (CD134), a costimulatory receptor. Intravenous ivuxolimab was administered to patients every 2 weeks at six dose levels: 0.01, 0.1, 0.3, 1.5, 3 and 10 mg/kg. Of the approximately 54 dose-escalation patients, hepatocellular carcinoma was present in about 20, melanoma in some 15, renal cell carcinoma in 9 and head and neck cancer in 9. The dose-escalation cohort was roughly 87% male with a mean age of approximately 59 years, ranging from roughly 20 to 80. Patients were allowed to have had prior anti-PD-1, anti-PD-L1 or anti-CTLA-4 therapy, and approximately 41% of the dose-escalation patients had previously received checkpoint inhibitors. Partial responses occurred in three dose-escalation patients: two with cutaneous melanoma and one with hepatocellular carcinoma. Peripheral TCRbeta sequencing was intended to test whether TCR sequence diversity was altered and clonal T-cell expansion was caused by ivuxolimab. The paper covers the monotherapy dose-escalation part of the phase I ivuxolimab trial, which included N of about 51 patients.

Broader findings and caveats from the paper: After ivuxolimab, CD8+ T cells had more expanded clones than CD4+ T cells on average. At doses of 0.1 to 3.0 mg/kg, clonal expansion of both CD4+ and CD8+ blood T cells was observed from baseline to week 6. Low levels of normalized T-cell clonal expansion were also seen in some patients who did not respond. In partial responders in the 0.1-3.0 mg/kg groups, normalized peripheral clonal expansion was found to be among the lowest, especially among CD8+ T cells. Which antigens the clonally expanded peripheral T cells were specific for was not determined.

The germline V gene (reference sequence) supplies CDR1 MNHEY and CDR2 SMNVEV. V and J lose 2 bases and 1 base, and a span of 14 bases separates them. The CDR3 starts with the cysteine, ends with the phenylalanine, and has 16 residues. Of the read, only the CDR3 DNA is kept; its 48 bases are in frame from base 1. The V gene is TRBV27 and the J gene is TRBJ1-1; a weak D assignment points to TRBD1 (5 bases agree). This TCR came from an adult with an advanced solid tumor such as melanoma, head and neck, liver or kidney cancer. The sample here was CD4+ or CD8+ T cells sorted from blood, taken in a trial of the OX40 agonist ivuxolimab. The sequenced DNA: TGTGCCAGCAGTTTAAGCGCCGGGGCAGGGAACACTGAAGCTTTCTTT. The resulting protein is CASSLSAGAGNTEAFF.